These 29 T cell receptor beta chains were sequenced from one sample in a study of cytomegalovirus exposure and HLA in healthy donors. Researchers ran the PCR with 60 Vbeta and 13 Jbeta primers. The data were produced by immunoSEQ multiplex PCR, yet TCRdb's version contains in-frame clones alone and is incomplete. The sample shows around 78,000 clones, about two thirds of them seen only once. Specimen: PBMCs. The source of these receptors is a man aged 25 to 40 in good health and CMV-seropositive.

This chain joins TRBV28 and TRBJ1-5; no firm D call. V was trimmed by 1 base and J by 5 bases, leaving 12 bases between them. The CDR3 runs 15 residues. The germline V gene encodes CDR1 MDHEN and CDR2 SYDVKM. CDR3 sequence: CASSLSEAWDQPQHF. CDR3 DNA sequence: TGTGCCAGCAGTTTATCTGAGGCGTGGGATCAGCCCCAGCATTTT.

J is TRBJ2-5 and V is TRBV13, with 11 nucleotides matching TRBD1. Trimming cost V 5 bases and J 5 bases; bases outside gene matches: 10. Germline-derived CDR1 and CDR2 are PRHDT and FYEKMQ (reference sequence). The CDR3 spans 16 residues. The CDR3 loop reads CASSDTGQGVRETQYF. The CDR3 nucleotides are TGTGCCAGCAGCGATACGGGACAGGGGGTACGGGAGACCCAGTACTTC.

The V gene is TRBV7-3, the J gene TRBJ2-1; D is possibly TRBD2 (6 bases). In germline, CDR1 is SGHTA, CDR2 FQGTGA. The CDR3 spans 13 residues. Trimming took 4 bases from V and 5 from J, leaving 9 bases between them. This chain's CDR3 is CASSWDSDNEQFF. The CDR3 DNA sequence: TGTGCCAGCAGCTGGGACTCGGACAATGAGCAGTTCTTC.

J is TRBJ2-7 and V is TRBV4-1; D perhaps matches TRBD2 (5 bases). V was clipped by 0 bases and J by 7 bases, with 10 bases between them. The CDR3 contains 13 residues. Per the germline V gene, CDR1 is MGHRA and CDR2 is YSYEKL. CDR3 residues: CASSQDTGNEQYF. The DNA of the CDR3 is TGCGCCAGCAGCCAAGACACCGGGAATGAGCAGTACTTC.

In the case of this clone: One end of the junction is discordant with germline, which a read error may explain. This chain connects TRBV7-7 to TRBJ2-7; D is unresolved. Looked up from germline, CDR1 is SSHAT and CDR2 is FNYEAQ (reference sequence). The CDR3 is 15 amino acids. In nucleotides, the CDR3 is TGTGCTAGCAGCTTAAAGCTCACCGAAGCCTACGAGCAGTACTTC. It encodes CASSLKLTEAYEQYF.

The chain uses TRBV13 and TRBJ1-5; possibly TRBD1 for D (6 bases). Trimming removed 1 base from V and 3 bases from J, with 13 bases in between. The germline V gene has CDR1 PRHDT and CDR2 FYEKMQ (reference sequence). This CDR3 has 16 amino acids. Here the CDR3 reads CASSLAAGVPNQPQHF. In DNA, the CDR3 is TGTGCCAGCAGCTTAGCGGCAGGGGTCCCCAATCAGCCCCAGCATTTT.

J is TRBJ1-1 and V is TRBV29-1; 10 positions agree with TRBD1. The junction had 11 bases not matched to a gene; V was cut back by 6 bases and J by 7 bases. The CDR3 has 14 residues. Germline loops: CDR1 SQVTM, CDR2 ANQGSEA. The CDR3 is CSVTGGVGFGEAFF. The CDR3 DNA reads as TGCAGCGTGACAGGGGGCGTAGGCTTCGGTGAAGCTTTCTTT.

The chain links TRBV27 to TRBJ2-2; TRBD2 agrees at 9 bases. The CDR3 runs 14 residues. Germline lookup yields CDR1 MNHEY and CDR2 SMNVEV (reference sequence). The V gene end was trimmed by 6 bases and the J gene end by 7 bases; junction bases not matched to a gene: 6. The CDR3 DNA follows: TGTGCCAGCAGAGGACTAGCGAGTATCGGGGAGCTGTTTTTT. Translating gives CASRGLASIGELFF.

The J gene is TRBJ1-1, the V gene TRBV9; D ambiguous. Trimming removed 0 bases from V and 6 bases from J, with 9 bases in between. The V gene's germline CDR1 is SGDLS and CDR2 YYNGEE. The CDR3 is 13 residues long. CDR3 amino acids: CASSVDRTAEAFF. The CDR3, as DNA: TGTGCCAGCAGCGTAGACAGAACGGCTGAAGCTTTCTTT.

Concerning this clone itself: One junction end disagrees with the germline gene, perhaps due to a read error. The rearrangement uses TRBV5-4 and TRBJ2-5; 7 positions agree with TRBD2. Germline V gene lookup returns CDR1 SGHNT and CDR2 YYREEE (reference sequence). The CDR3 covers 13 residues. CDR3 loop: CASSSWGGEAQYF. The DNA of the CDR3 is TGTGCCAGCAGCTCGTGGGGGGGAGAGGCCCAGTACTTC.

About this clone itself: At the DNA level, this CDR3 is encoded by other sequences in the same sample as well. The chain carries TRBV7-2 and TRBJ2-3, with D hard to call. The CDR3 length is 11 residues. Germline V gene lookup returns CDR1 SGHTA and CDR2 FQGNSA. Deletions cut 4 bases from V and 4 bases from J, with 3 bases between. CDR3 protein: CASSSADTQYF. CDR3 bases: TGTGCCAGCAGCTCTGCAGATACGCAGTATTTT.

This sequence joins TRBV4-3 and TRBJ2-5, with a possible D match to TRBD2 (6 bases). The J call is uncertain, as TRBJ2-7 better fits the DNA end. This CDR3 has 16 residues. From germline, CDR1 is LGHNA and CDR2 YSLEER. The CDR3 region has the DNA TGCGCCAGCAGCCAAGATAGGTGGGCGGGGACCTACGAGCAGTACTTC. It is translated as CASSQDRWAGTYEQYF.

V is TRBV7-2 and J is TRBJ1-4; a possible D gene is TRBD1 (6 bases). V was shortened by 1 base and J by 4 bases, with 13 bases between the two germline ends. Germline V gives CDR1 SGHTA, CDR2 FQGNSA. The CDR3 totals 16 residues. CDR3 region: CASSLVGGAVNEKLFF. CDR3 bases: TGTGCCAGCAGCTTAGTAGGGGGGGCAGTTAATGAAAAACTGTTTTTT.

The sample holds a few counts of this clone. The chain carries TRBV11-2 and TRBJ2-1, with D possibly being TRBD1 (6 bases). The ends were cut back, 1 base at V and 4 bases at J, with 8 bases in the middle. The CDR3 is 14 residues long. CDR1 and CDR2 (germline): SGHAT, FQNNGV. In nucleotides, the CDR3 is TGTGCCAGCAGCTTAGGGGGACATTACAATGAGCAGTTCTTC. This sequence encodes CASSLGGHYNEQFF.

The rearrangement uses TRBV6-1 and TRBJ2-7; TRBD1 matches 7 bases. J gave up 4 bases and V 6 bases, and 12 bases lay outside the gene matches. Germline values: CDR1 MNHNS, CDR2 SASEGT. The CDR3 runs to 15 residues. As DNA, the CDR3 is TGTGCCAGCAGCAGTCCTTGGACAGGCCCTTACGAGCAGTACTTC. It is translated as CASSSPWTGPYEQYF.

This clone was recorded once. As DNA, the CDR3 is TGTGCCACCAGCAGAGTTCTCAGCGGGGGGACAGATACGCAGTATTTT. Translated, it gives CATSRVLSGGTDTQYF. J is TRBJ2-3 and V is TRBV15; 9 nucleotides agree with TRBD2. With 1 base clipped from V and 3 bases from J, the junction kept 5 bases outside the gene matches. The V gene's germline CDR1 is LNHNV and CDR2 YYDKDF (reference sequence). This CDR3 contains 16 residues.

This chain connects TRBV7-3 to TRBJ1-1; maybe TRBD1 (5 bases). Germline-derived CDR1 and CDR2 are SGHTA and FQGTGA. The CDR3 contains 17 residues. The V gene lost 0 bases and the J gene lost 5 bases, with 19 bases spanning the gap. The CDR3 DNA follows: TGTGCCAGCAGCTTAACACAGAAAGGGGAGGATAGGACTGAAGCTTTCTTT. Amino acids: CASSLTQKGEDRTEAFF.

The chain uses TRBV18 and TRBJ1-5; D may be TRBD1 (5 bases). CDR3 length: 15 residues. Germline CDR1 and CDR2: KGHSH and LQKENI. V lost 4 bases and J lost 2, with 12 bases in between. The CDR3 DNA sequence: TGTGCCAGCTCACTGACGGGGGAAGGCAATCAGCCCCAGCATTTT. This translates into CASSLTGEGNQPQHF.

This clone was seen a handful of times. The J gene is TRBJ2-2, the V gene TRBV10-3; a possible D gene is TRBD1 (5 bases). The CDR3 runs 13 residues. Germline values: CDR1 ENHRY, CDR2 SYGVKD. Trimming cost V 4 bases and J 3 bases, with 6 bases left between them. Here the CDR3 DNA reads TGTGCCATCAGTGCGACAGACACCGGGGAGCTGTTTTTT. Translated: CAISATDTGELFF.

The chain links TRBV6-5 to TRBJ1-4; D possibly corresponds to TRBD1 (6 bases). Per the germline V gene, CDR1 is MNHEY and CDR2 is SVGAGI. Deletions cut 6 bases from V and 13 bases from J, with 24 bases between. The CDR3 extends over 15 amino acids. CDR3 amino acids: CASRRQGSVGGGLFF. CDR3 coding DNA: TGTGCCAGCAGGCGGCAGGGGAGCGTTGGCGGGGGACTGTTTTTT.

The sample holds a few counts of this clone. The rearrangement joins TRBV27 to TRBJ1-1, with a possible D match to TRBD1 (6 bases). Per germline, CDR1 MNHEY and CDR2 SMNVEV (reference sequence). There are 13 residues in the CDR3. V was cut by 3 bases and J by 5 bases, with 10 bases left in between. The CDR3 protein is CASSFSGETEAFF. DNA of the CDR3: TGTGCCAGCAGTTTTTCAGGGGAGACTGAAGCTTTCTTT.

This chain connects TRBV7-9 to TRBJ2-7; the match to TRBD2 covers 7 bases. The J segment lost 0 bases and the V segment lost 4 bases, leaving 18 bases of the junction unmatched. The germline CDR1 and CDR2 sequences are SEHNR and FQNEAQ (reference sequence). This CDR3 contains 19 residues. The CDR3 DNA follows: TGTGCCAGCAGCTCCCTCCTGACTAGCCCTACACGCAACTCCTACGAGCAGTACTTC. It translates to CASSSLLTSPTRNSYEQYF.

This chain joins TRBV7-2 and TRBJ1-1, with D perhaps TRBD1 (5 bases). Per the germline V gene, CDR1 is SGHTA and CDR2 is FQGNSA. Between the trimmed V and J ends, which lost 3 bases and 5 bases, there was a span of 10 bases. The CDR3 totals 13 residues. CDR3 DNA sequence: TGTGCCAGCAGCTTTCTACGGGGGACTGAAGCTTTCTTT. Protein sequence: CASSFLRGTEAFF.

This clone occurred a few times. This chain joins TRBV5-1 and TRBJ2-7; 13 positions agree with TRBD2. The V and J ends lost 2 bases and 6 bases, in that order; junction bases with no gene match: 8. The CDR3 is made up of 16 amino acids. Germline V gives CDR1 SGHRS, CDR2 YFSETQ. CDR3 in amino acids: CASSFDSGLAGVEQYF. As DNA, the CDR3 is TGCGCCAGCAGCTTCGATAGTGGACTAGCGGGAGTCGAGCAGTACTTC.

This clone was found a few times. This rearrangement joins TRBV11-3 to TRBJ2-7; 11 bases align to TRBD2. The length of the CDR3 is 15 residues. Germline loops: CDR1 SGHNT, CDR2 YENEEA. The ends lost 5 bases at V and 4 bases at J; junction bases unmatched: 7. CDR3 amino acids: CASSPRLAGNYEQYF. CDR3 coding DNA: TGTGCCAGCAGCCCTCGACTAGCGGGAAATTACGAGCAGTACTTC.

The DNA for the CDR3 is TGTGCCAGCAGCCTACTATCTAGCGGGGCGGATGAGCAGTTCTTC. Amino acids: CASSLLSSGADEQFF. The J gene is TRBJ2-1, the V gene TRBV7-9, with TRBD2 matching over 9 bases. The CDR3 totals 15 residues. Germline CDR1 SEHNR, CDR2 FQNEAQ (reference sequence). Trimming removed 5 bases from V and 8 bases from J; junction bases left unmatched: 10.

This rearrangement joins TRBV28 to TRBJ1-4, with D possibly being TRBD1 (5 bases). Germline V lookup: CDR1 MDHEN, CDR2 SYDVKM. The germline V and J ends were trimmed by 4 bases and 0 bases, with 9 bases remaining between them. The CDR3 runs 15 residues. CDR3 coding DNA: TGTGCCAGCAGTTCAGGACATGCAACTAATGAAAAACTGTTTTTT. This gives the protein CASSSGHATNEKLFF.

The rearrangement links TRBV28 to TRBJ2-5; D perhaps matches TRBD1 (6 bases). The CDR3 has 15 residues. Germline values: CDR1 MDHEN, CDR2 SYDVKM. Trimming pared 4 bases from V and 5 bases from J, leaving 17 bases between. The CDR3 DNA sequence: TGTGCCAGCAGTTCACAGGGTATTATCGACGAGACCCAGTACTTC. It yields the protein CASSSQGIIDETQYF.

This sequence joins TRBV5-4 and TRBJ1-2, with 9 bases lining up with TRBD1. The CDR3 is 16 residues long. CDR1 and CDR2 from the germline V gene are SGHNT and YYREEE (reference sequence). J was trimmed by 7 bases and V by 3 bases; bases with no gene match: 13. The CDR3: CASSSVLGTGRIGYTF. The CDR3 nucleotides read TGTGCCAGCAGCTCCGTTCTGGGGACAGGGAGGATTGGCTACACCTTC.